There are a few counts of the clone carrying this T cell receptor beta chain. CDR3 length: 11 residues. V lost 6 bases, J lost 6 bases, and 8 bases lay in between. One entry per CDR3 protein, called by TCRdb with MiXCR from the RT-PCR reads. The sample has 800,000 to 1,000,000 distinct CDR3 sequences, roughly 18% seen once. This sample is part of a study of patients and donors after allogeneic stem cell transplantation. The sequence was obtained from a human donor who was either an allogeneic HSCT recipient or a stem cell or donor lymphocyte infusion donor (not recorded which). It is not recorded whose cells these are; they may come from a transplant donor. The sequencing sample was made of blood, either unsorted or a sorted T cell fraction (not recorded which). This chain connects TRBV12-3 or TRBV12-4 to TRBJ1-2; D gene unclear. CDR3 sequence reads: CASRGPDGYTF. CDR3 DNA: TGTGCCAGCAGAGGACCGGATGGCTACACCTTC.